This is a list of T cell receptor beta chains from one sample in a study of identical twins. Each CDR3 protein is one row after TCRdb ran MiXCR on the 5' RACE reads. Among fewer than 800,000 distinct CDR3 sequences listed, roughly 6.6% were seen once. Separately, the same data were catalogued under a study of yellow fever vaccine responses in identical twins.

The material sequenced was PBMCs. These receptors originate from a woman younger than 30 in good health. CDR3s include the opening cysteine and the closing phenylalanine or tryptophan. Fields, in order: D gene, clone size, V gene, J gene, CDR3 DNA, CDR3 protein. A D gene is named only where the DNA matches it firmly. The listing skips clone size in some rows; elsewhere it reads once, few, many or a size class.

NA,NA,TRBV12-3/TRBV12-4,TRBJ2-1,TGTGCCAGCAGGCCCACAAGGGGGCGGGGGCCCTACAATGAGCAGTTCTTC,CASRPTRGRGPYNEQFF
TRBD1,NA,TRBV16,TRBJ1-6,TGTGCCAGCAGCCTGACAGGGCTCCGGAATTCACCCCTCCACTTT,CASSLTGLRNSPLHF
NA,few,TRBV12-3/TRBV12-4,TRBJ1-1,TGTGCCAGCAGTTTCAGCGGGTTCACTGAAGCTTTCTTT,CASSFSGFTEAFF
TRBD2,few,TRBV7-6,TRBJ2-5,TGTGCCAGCAGCAGGAATAGCGGGACACACCAAGAGACCCAGTACTTC,CASSRNSGTHQETQYF
NA,NA,TRBV5-6,TRBJ2-3,TGTGCCAGCATGAGGGTTTTTGCAGATACGCAGTATTTT,CASMRVFADTQYF
NA,many,TRBV27,TRBJ2-1,TGTGCCAGCAGTTTAGGAACCCAGTCCTACAATGAGCAGTTCTTC,CASSLGTQSYNEQFF
TRBD2,many,TRBV19,TRBJ2-2,TGTGCCACCAGGGGACTAGCCCCTGAAAACACCGGGGAGCTGTTTTTT,CATRGLAPENTGELFF
NA,NA,TRBV5-1,TRBJ2-1,TGCGCCAGCAGCACCGACGAAACCTCCTACAATGAGCAGTTCTTC,CASSTDETSYNEQFF
TRBD2,few,TRBV7-6,TRBJ2-2,TGTGCCAGCAGCTCTTGGGGACTAGCGGGGGGCCGGACCGGGGAGCTGTTTTTT,CASSSWGLAGGRTGELFF
TRBD1,NA,TRBV12-3/TRBV12-4,TRBJ1-1,TGTGCCAGCAGTTTTAGGAGGACAGGGTTCACTGAAGCTTTCTTT,CASSFRRTGFTEAFF
TRBD2,NA,TRBV7-7,TRBJ2-4,TGTGCAGCAGCCCGGGGGGGGGCACCCCCGAAAAACATTCAGTACTTC,CAAARGGAPPKNIQYF
NA,NA,TRBV4-1,TRBJ2-1,TGCGCCAGCAGCCAAGGGGACCACTCCTACAATGAGCAGTTCTTC,CASSQGDHSYNEQFF
NA,NA,TRBV11-1,TRBJ2-1,TGTGCCAGCAGCTTAGCAGGCGGGGGCCCGTTATGGGGGAATGAGCAGTTCTTC,CASSLAGGGPLWGNEQFF
NA,NA,TRBV10-3,TRBJ1-6,TGTGCCATCAGTGGGGGGATCTCACCCCTCCACTTT,CAISGGISPLHF
TRBD2,many,TRBV15,TRBJ2-3,TGTGCCACTAGCGGGGGGGCTTGGACAGATACGCAGTATTTT,CATSGGAWTDTQYF
TRBD2,NA,TRBV20-1,TRBJ2-3,TGCAGTGCTATACATGGGACAGTCCCTAGCGGGAGTATAGATACGCAGTATTTT,CSAIHGTVPSGSIDTQYF
TRBD2,many,TRBV5-6,TRBJ2-1,TGTGCCAGCAGCTTCGGAGGGAGGGGCAATGAGCAGTTCTTC,CASSFGGRGNEQFF
NA,many,TRBV29-1,TRBJ2-1,TGCAGCGTTGGTAGGAGGATAGCTCTGAATAACTCCTACAATGAGCAGTTCTTC,CSVGRRIALNNSYNEQFF
NA,many,TRBV4-1,TRBJ2-7,TGCGCCAGCAGCCAGGCAACAGGGACCTACGAGCAGTACTTC,CASSQATGTYEQYF
NA,few,TRBV6-4,TRBJ1-2,TGTGCCAGCAGTGACTCCGGACATCCTAACTATGGCTACACCTTC,CASSDSGHPNYGYTF
NA,many,TRBV29-1,TRBJ1-6,TGCAGCGTTGAGGACATCCTAGATTCACCCCTCCACTTT,CSVEDILDSPLHF
TRBD1,NA,TRBV20-1,TRBJ1-6,TGCAGTGCAGAGCGGCAGGGGGCTAATTCACCCCTCCACTTT,CSAERQGANSPLHF
NA,many,TRBV7-9,TRBJ2-3,TGTGCCAGCAGCTCCCAAGCGAGGATTTGGGATACGCAGTATTTT,CASSSQARIWDTQYF
NA,NA,TRBV10-1,TRBJ1-6,TGCGCCGCCCGGGACAACTATAATTCACCCCTCCACTTT,CAARDNYNSPLHF
NA,few,TRBV4-2,TRBJ1-6,TGTGCCAGCAGCCAGGAATTACAGGGAAGTAATTCACCCCTCCACTTT,CASSQELQGSNSPLHF
TRBD2,many,TRBV6-2/TRBV6-3,TRBJ2-1,TGTGCCAGCAGGCCACTAGCGGCCTTTTACAATGAGCAGTTCTTC,CASRPLAAFYNEQFF
NA,NA,TRBV28,TRBJ1-2,TGTGCCAGCAGTTTGACACCCTATGGCTACACCTTC,CASSLTPYGYTF
TRBD2,few,TRBV15,TRBJ2-3,TGTGCCACCAGCAGAGATACGGGAACTAGCGGGAGAGATACGCAGTATTTT,CATSRDTGTSGRDTQYF
TRBD2,NA,TRBV20-1,TRBJ2-5,TGCAGTGCCGCGCGGACTAGCGGGGGAACAACGAAACAAGAGACCCAGTACTTC,CSAARTSGGTTKQETQYF
NA,few,TRBV20-1,TRBJ2-7,TGCAGTGCTAGAGAAAACGGACGGGTCTACGAGCAGTACTTC,CSARENGRVYEQYF
NA,few,TRBV3-1,TRBJ2-1,TGTGCCAGCAGCCAAGATTCTGGCAGACACAATGAGCAGTTCTTC,CASSQDSGRHNEQFF
NA,few,TRBV20-1,TRBJ1-4,TGCAGTGCTAGAGCTGGGGAGGGTGAAAAACTGTTTTTT,CSARAGEGEKLFF
TRBD1,NA,TRBV24-1,TRBJ2-1,TGTGCCACCAGAAAAACAGGGGGTATCGGCAATGAGCAGTTCTTC,CATRKTGGIGNEQFF
NA,few,TRBV20-1,TRBJ1-2,TGCAGTGCAGCCGAGGGCAGCTATGGCTACACCTTC,CSAAEGSYGYTF
TRBD1,many,TRBV7-9,TRBJ2-7,TGTGCCAGCAGCTTGGGACAGTTCGGCTACGAGCAGTACTTC,CASSLGQFGYEQYF
TRBD1,many,TRBV6-2/TRBV6-3,TRBJ1-5,TGTGCCAGCAGTCTCTATCTGGGACAGGGGGCGAATCAGCCCCAGCATTTT,CASSLYLGQGANQPQHF
NA,many,TRBV7-2,TRBJ2-2,TGTGCCAGCAGCGCACAGGGATACGGAACCGGGGAGCTGTTTTTT,CASSAQGYGTGELFF
NA,many,TRBV7-9,TRBJ1-1,TGTGCCAGCAGCCCGGCGGGGGGGGGATTCACTGAAGCTTTCTTT,CASSPAGGGFTEAFF
TRBD2,many,TRBV5-1,TRBJ2-1,TGCGCCACCCGACTAGCGGGGGGCAACAATGAGCAGTTCTTC,CATRLAGGNNEQFF
TRBD2,few,TRBV5-5,TRBJ2-2,TGTGCCAGCAGCCCTCGACTAGCGGGATACACCGGGGAGCTGTTTTTT,CASSPRLAGYTGELFF
NA,NA,TRBV12-5,TRBJ2-5,TGTGCTAGTGGTGGAACAGACAGGAAACAAGAGACCCAGTACTTC,CASGGTDRKQETQYF
TRBD2,many,TRBV29-1,TRBJ2-2,TGCAGCGTTCTTGCAGCTAGCGGGCTAAGCGGGGAGCTGTTTTTT,CSVLAASGLSGELFF
TRBD1,few,TRBV29-1,TRBJ2-2,TGCAGCGTTTCAGAGACAGGGAGGAACACCGGGGAGCTGTTTTTT,CSVSETGRNTGELFF
TRBD2,few,TRBV6-1,TRBJ2-1,TGTGCCAGCAGCGATCGGAGCGGGGGGATATTCAATGAGCAGTTCTTC,CASSDRSGGIFNEQFF
TRBD1,NA,TRBV3-1,TRBJ2-5,TGTGCCAGCAAACAGGGGGCTAGCCGGGAGACCCAGTACTTC,CASKQGASRETQYF
NA,NA,TRBV7-3,TRBJ2-3,TGTGCCAGCAGCTTACCCGAAAGGGGCACAGATACGCAGTATTTT,CASSLPERGTDTQYF
NA,NA,TRBV7-8,TRBJ2-1,TGTGCCAGCAGCTTAGGTGTCCTAGCGCAGGTCAGGGAGCAGTTCTTC,CASSLGVLAQVREQFF
TRBD1,many,TRBV12-3/TRBV12-4,TRBJ1-2,TGTGCCAGCAGTTTCAGGGGGCCCTATGGCTACACCTTC,CASSFRGPYGYTF
NA,NA,TRBV5-1,TRBJ2-5,TGCGCCAGCAGCTCCCTAGGAGCAAGCCAAGAGACCCAGTACTTC,CASSSLGASQETQYF
TRBD1,NA,TRBV6-5,TRBJ2-7,TGTGCCAGCAGTTACCGGACAGGGCGACACGAGCAGTACTTC,CASSYRTGRHEQYF
NA,many,TRBV28,TRBJ2-7,TGTGCCAGCAGGAGAGACAGCGCCAAACTATTTGCCCCACTCGAGCAGTACTTC,CASRRDSAKLFAPLEQYF
NA,many,TRBV20-1,TRBJ1-1,TGCAGTGCTAACCCCTGGGGGGTATACTTGAACACTGAAGCTTTCTTT,CSANPWGVYLNTEAFF
TRBD1,NA,TRBV10-3,TRBJ2-7,TGTGCCATCAGTGAGAGGCAGGGGGCGGTTGAGCAGTACTTC,CAISERQGAVEQYF
TRBD2,few,TRBV20-1,TRBJ2-1,TGCAGTGCTAGGGGAGGGGCTAGCGGGACCCACAATGAGCAGTTCTTC,CSARGGASGTHNEQFF
TRBD1,many,TRBV28,TRBJ1-6,TGTGCCAGCAGTTTACTACAGGGGAATTCACCCCTCCACTTT,CASSLLQGNSPLHF
TRBD2,many,TRBV5-1,TRBJ2-3,TGCGCCAGCAGCCTAGCGGTAGACACAGATACGCAGTATTTT,CASSLAVDTDTQYF
NA,few,TRBV10-3,TRBJ2-7,TGTGCCATCAGGACCGGCCTGAGCTCCTACGAGCAGTACTTC,CAIRTGLSSYEQYF
NA,few,TRBV7-9,TRBJ2-2,TGTGCCAGCAGCCCCCCCGAAAGGGGAAACACCGGGGAGCTGTTTTTT,CASSPPERGNTGELFF
TRBD2,NA,TRBV7-3,TRBJ2-3,TGTGCCAGCAGCTTAATGCGGGAGGCTACAGATACGCAGTATTTT,CASSLMREATDTQYF